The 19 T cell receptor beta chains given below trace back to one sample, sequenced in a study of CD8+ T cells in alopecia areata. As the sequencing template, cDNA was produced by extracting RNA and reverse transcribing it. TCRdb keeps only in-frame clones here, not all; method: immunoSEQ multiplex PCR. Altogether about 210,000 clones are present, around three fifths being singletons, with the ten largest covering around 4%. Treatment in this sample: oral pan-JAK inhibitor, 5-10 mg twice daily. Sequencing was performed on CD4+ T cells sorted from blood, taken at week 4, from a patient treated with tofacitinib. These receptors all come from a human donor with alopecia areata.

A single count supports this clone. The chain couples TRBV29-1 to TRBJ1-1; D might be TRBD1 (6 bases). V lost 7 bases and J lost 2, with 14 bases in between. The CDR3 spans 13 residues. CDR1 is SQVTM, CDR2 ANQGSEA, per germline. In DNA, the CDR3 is TGCAGCGCTTCGGCGGGGGCCAACACTGAAGCTTTCTTT. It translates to CSASAGANTEAFF.

The CDR3 DNA is TGTGCCAGCTCACCAGGGACAGGGTCGTATGAGCAGTTCTTC. This translates into CASSPGTGSYEQFF. This chain links TRBV18 with TRBJ2-1; 9 bases map to TRBD1. Germline V CDR1 and CDR2: KGHSH, LQKENI. The ends lost 2 bases at V and 8 bases at J; junction bases unmatched: 4. This CDR3 has 14 residues.

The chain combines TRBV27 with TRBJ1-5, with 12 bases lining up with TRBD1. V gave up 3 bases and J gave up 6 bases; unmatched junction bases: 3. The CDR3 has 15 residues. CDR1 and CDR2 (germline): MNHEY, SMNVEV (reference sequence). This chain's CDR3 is CASSLGQGAGQPQHF. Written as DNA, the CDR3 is TGTGCCAGCAGTTTGGGACAGGGGGCCGGTCAGCCCCAGCATTTT.

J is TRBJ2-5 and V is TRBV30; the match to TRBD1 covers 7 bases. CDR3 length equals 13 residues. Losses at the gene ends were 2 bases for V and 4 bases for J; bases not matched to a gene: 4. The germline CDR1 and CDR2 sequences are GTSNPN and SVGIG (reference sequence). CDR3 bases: TGTGCCTGGAGTTCAAGGGGGCGAGAGACCCAGTACTTC. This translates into CAWSSRGRETQYF.

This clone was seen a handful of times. The CDR3 bases are TGCAGCGTTCAGGGTGCCGGCGGGGGCTACACCTTC. Residues: CSVQGAGGGYTF. J is TRBJ1-2 and V is TRBV29-1; tentative D call: TRBD1 (5 bases). CDR1 is SQVTM, CDR2 ANQGSEA, per germline. The CDR3 sequence is 12 residues long. With 5 bases removed from V and 8 bases from J, the gap between germline ends came to 15 bases.

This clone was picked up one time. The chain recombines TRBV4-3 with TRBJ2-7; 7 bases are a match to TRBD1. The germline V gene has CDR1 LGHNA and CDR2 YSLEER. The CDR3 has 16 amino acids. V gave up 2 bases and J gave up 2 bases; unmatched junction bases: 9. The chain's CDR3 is CASSQSRTGEAYEQYF. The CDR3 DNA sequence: TGCGCCAGCAGCCAATCCCGGACAGGCGAAGCCTACGAGCAGTACTTC.

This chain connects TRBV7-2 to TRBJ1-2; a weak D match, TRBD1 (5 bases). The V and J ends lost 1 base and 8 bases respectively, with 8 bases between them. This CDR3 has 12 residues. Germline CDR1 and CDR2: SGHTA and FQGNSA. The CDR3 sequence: CASSLGGAGYTF. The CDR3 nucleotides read TGTGCCAGCAGCTTAGGCGGGGCAGGCTACACCTTC.

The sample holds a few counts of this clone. The CDR3 sequence: CSVGQGEQYF. The CDR3, as DNA: TGCAGCGTGGGACAGGGGGAGCAGTACTTC. This sequence joins TRBV29-1 and TRBJ2-7; 10 bases are a match to TRBD1. The V gene's germline CDR1 is SQVTM and CDR2 ANQGSEA. The CDR3 length is 10 residues. The V gene end was trimmed by 6 bases and the J gene end by 7 bases; junction bases not matched to a gene: 0.

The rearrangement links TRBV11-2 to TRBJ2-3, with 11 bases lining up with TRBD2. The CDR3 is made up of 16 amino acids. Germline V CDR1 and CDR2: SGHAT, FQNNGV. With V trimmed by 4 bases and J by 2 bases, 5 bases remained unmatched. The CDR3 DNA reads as TGTGCCAGCAGCTCGTCTAGCGGGGGGTTCACAGATACGCAGTATTTT. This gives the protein CASSSSSGGFTDTQYF. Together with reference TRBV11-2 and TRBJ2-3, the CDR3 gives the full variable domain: EAGVAQSPRYKIIEKRQSVAFWCNPISGHATLYWYQQILGQGPKLLIQFQNNGVVDDSQLPKDRFSAERLKGVDSTLKIQPAKLEDSAVYLCASSSSSGGFTDTQYFGPGTRLTVL.

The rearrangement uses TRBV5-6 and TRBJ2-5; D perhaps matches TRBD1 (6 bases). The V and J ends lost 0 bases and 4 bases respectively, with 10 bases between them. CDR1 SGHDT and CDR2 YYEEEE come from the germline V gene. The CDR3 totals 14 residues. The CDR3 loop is CASSLGGRSETQYF. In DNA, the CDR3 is TGTGCCAGCAGCTTGGGGGGGCGCTCAGAGACCCAGTACTTC.

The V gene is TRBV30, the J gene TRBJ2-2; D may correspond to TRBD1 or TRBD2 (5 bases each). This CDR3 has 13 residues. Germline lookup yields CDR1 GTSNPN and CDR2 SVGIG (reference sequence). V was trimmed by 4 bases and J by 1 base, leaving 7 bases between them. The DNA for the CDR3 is TGTGCCTGGATTGGGGGGAACACCGGGGAGCTGTTTTTT. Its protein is CAWIGGNTGELFF.

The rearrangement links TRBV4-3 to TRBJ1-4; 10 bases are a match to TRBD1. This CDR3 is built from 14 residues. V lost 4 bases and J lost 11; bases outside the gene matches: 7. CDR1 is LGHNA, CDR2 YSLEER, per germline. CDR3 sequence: CASSPGTGARKLFF. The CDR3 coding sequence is TGCGCCAGCAGCCCCGGGACAGGGGCGAGGAAACTGTTTTTT.

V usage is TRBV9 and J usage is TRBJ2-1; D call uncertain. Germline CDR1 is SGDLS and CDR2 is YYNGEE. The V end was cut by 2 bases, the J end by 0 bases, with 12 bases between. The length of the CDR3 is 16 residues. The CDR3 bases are TGTGCCAGCAGCGTTCTTGAGTTCACCTCCTACAATGAGCAGTTCTTC. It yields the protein CASSVLEFTSYNEQFF.

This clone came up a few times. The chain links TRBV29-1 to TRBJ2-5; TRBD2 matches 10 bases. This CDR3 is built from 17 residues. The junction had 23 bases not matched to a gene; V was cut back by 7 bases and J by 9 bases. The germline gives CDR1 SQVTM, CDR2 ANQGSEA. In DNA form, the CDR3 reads TGCAGCGGTGAGGGGGTGACTACTAGCGGGGATTCGGGTGCCCAGTACTTC. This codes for CSGEGVTTSGDSGAQYF.

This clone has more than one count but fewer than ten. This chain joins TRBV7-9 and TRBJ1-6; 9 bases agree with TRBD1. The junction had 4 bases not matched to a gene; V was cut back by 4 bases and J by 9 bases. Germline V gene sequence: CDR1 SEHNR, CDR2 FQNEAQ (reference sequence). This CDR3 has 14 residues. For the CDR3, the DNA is TGTGCCAGCAGCTCTACAGGGGGCGGTTCACCCCTCCACTTT. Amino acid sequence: CASSSTGGGSPLHF. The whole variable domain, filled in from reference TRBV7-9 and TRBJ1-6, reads DTGVSQNPRHKITKRGQNVTFRCDPISEHNRLYWYRQTLGQGPEFLTYFQNEAQLEKSRLLSDRFSAERPKGSFSTLEIQRTEQGDSAMYLCASSSTGGGSPLHFGNGTRLTVT.

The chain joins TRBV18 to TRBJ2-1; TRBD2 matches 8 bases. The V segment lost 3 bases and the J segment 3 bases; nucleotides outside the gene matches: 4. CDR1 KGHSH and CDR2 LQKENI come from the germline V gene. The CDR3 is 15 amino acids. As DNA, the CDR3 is TGTGCCAGCTCACCGGTAGCGGGGTACTACAATGAGCAGTTCTTC. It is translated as CASSPVAGYYNEQFF.

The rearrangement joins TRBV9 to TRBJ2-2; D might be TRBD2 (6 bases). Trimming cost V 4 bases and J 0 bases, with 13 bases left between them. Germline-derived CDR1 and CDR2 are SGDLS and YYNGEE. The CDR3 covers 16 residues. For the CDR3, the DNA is TGTGCCAGCAGCCCGGCCGGGACTGCGAACACCGGGGAGCTGTTTTTT. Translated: CASSPAGTANTGELFF.

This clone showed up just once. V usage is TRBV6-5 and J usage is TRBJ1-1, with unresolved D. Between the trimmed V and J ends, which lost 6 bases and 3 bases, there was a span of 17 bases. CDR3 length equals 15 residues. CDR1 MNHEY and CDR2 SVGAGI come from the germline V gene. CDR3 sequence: CASSQMGGRHTEAFF. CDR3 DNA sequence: TGTGCCAGCAGCCAAATGGGAGGGCGACACACTGAAGCTTTCTTT.

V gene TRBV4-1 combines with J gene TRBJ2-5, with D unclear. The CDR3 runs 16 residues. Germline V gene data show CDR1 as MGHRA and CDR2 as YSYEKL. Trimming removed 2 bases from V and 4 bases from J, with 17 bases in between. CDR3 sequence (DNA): TGCGCCAGCAGCCAATCAAAGGGTGGGGTGGCAGAGACCCAGTACTTC. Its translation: CASSQSKGGVAETQYF.